These T cell receptor beta chains were read from a single sample in a study of blood T cell repertoires in COVID-19. Clones were read by immunoSEQ multiplex PCR, and TCRdb kept only the in-frame ones, dropping some. Of 95,000 or so clones in the sample, 87% were seen once. The sample consisted of peripheral blood. These receptors were taken from a human donor in a cohort sampled during active COVID-19. Both conserved end residues are part of each CDR3. The D gene is left open where the match is weak.

j_call v_call d_call cdr3_aa
TRBJ2-5 TRBV9 TRBD2 CASSVTGTSNVGTQYF
TRBJ2-3 TRBV29-1 . CSVEAGKWTDTQYF
TRBJ1-1 TRBV2 . CASSGMTEAFF
TRBJ2-7 TRBV28 . CASSTSGVLMYEQYF
TRBJ2-1 TRBV5-1 TRBD2 CASSLRSGGDNEQFF
TRBJ2-2 TRBV27 TRBD1 CASSLGVRTGSPGELFF
TRBJ2-1 TRBV7-9 . CASSLLSLIQVGEQFF
TRBJ2-7 TRBV30 TRBD1 CAWSVTGQGGRGQYF
TRBJ2-7 TRBV4-1 . CASSPHVRGSTGEQYF
TRBJ2-3 TRBV7-2 TRBD2 CASGTNTDTQYF
TRBJ1-1 TRBV30 TRBD1 CACYIYGQGNTEAFF
TRBJ1-1 TRBV18 . CASSPGRGMAFF
TRBJ2-5 TRBV30 TRBD1 CAWGQGVLETQYF
TRBJ2-5 TRBV15 TRBD2 CATSMLAGRQETQYF
TRBJ2-5 TRBV18 . CASLPGIQETQYF
TRBJ2-3 TRBV7-3 TRBD2 CASSLRSLAGTDTQYF
TRBJ2-1 TRBV6-1 TRBD2 CASSEANTAGTYNEQFF